Below, one TCR beta chain is given with its context. Antigen: not known. The sample belongs to a study of T cell responses to AZD1222 COVID-19 vaccine. The study's findings and limits: The repertoires were collected only after the peak T cell response.

Analysis merged second doses at about 4 or about 12 weeks. Looked up from germline, CDR1 is LNHDA and CDR2 is SQIVND (reference sequence). The CDR3 sequence is 13 residues long. V was pared by 3 bases and J by 1 base, with 6 bases between. Measured with immunoSEQ multiplex PCR; TCRdb has only the in-frame clones, and not every one. The sample contains around 120,000 clones, around 89% of which appear only once. The TCR originated in an adult who received the AZD1222 COVID-19 vaccine. The chain is built from TRBV19 and TRBJ1-1, with D possibly being TRBD1 (5 bases). Sequenced material: peripheral blood, taken 28 days after the second AZD1222 dose. Here the CDR3 reads CASSIDRNTEAFF. Written as DNA, the CDR3 is TGTGCCAGTAGTATCGACAGGAACACTGAAGCTTTCTTT.